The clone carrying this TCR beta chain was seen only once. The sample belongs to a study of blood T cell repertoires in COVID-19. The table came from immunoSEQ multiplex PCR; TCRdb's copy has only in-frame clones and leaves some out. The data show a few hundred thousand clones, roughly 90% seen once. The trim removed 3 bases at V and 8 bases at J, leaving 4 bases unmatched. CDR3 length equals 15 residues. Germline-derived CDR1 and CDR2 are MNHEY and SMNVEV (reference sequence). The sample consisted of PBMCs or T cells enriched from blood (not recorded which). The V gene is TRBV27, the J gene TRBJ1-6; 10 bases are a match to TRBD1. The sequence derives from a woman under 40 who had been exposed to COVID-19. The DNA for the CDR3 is TGTGCCAGCAGTTTCGGGACAGGGGTGTATTCACCCCTCCACTTT. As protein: CASSFGTGVYSPLHF.